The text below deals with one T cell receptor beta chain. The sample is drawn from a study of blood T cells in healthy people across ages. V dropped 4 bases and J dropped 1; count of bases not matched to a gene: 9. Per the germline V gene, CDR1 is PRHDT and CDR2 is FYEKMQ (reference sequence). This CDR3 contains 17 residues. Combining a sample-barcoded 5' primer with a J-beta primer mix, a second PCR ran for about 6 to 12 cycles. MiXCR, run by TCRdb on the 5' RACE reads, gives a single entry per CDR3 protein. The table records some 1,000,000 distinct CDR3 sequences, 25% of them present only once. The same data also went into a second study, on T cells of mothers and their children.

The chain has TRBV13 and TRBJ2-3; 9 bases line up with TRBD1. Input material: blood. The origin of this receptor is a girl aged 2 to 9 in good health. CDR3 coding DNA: TGTGCCAGCAGCTGGGCAGGACAGGGGCCACGCACAGATACGCAGTATTTT. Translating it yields CASSWAGQGPRTDTQYF.